The sequence of this T cell receptor (beta chain) was determined in a study of T cell responses to AZD1222 COVID-19 vaccine. Regarding the study as a whole: Without day 14 samples, only post-peak T cell repertoires were studied. Two AZD1222 doses significantly raised spike-specific TCR breadth and depth over controls. Across spike, vaccine-associated CD4 TCRs were found, dominant at 160-218 and 743-854.

In this sample, this clone turned up a few times. Its antigen is still unknown. TCRdb keeps only in-frame clones here, not all; method: immunoSEQ multiplex PCR. The sample holds about 94,000 clones, about 85% seen once. CDR3 length: 12 residues. Germline V gene lookup returns CDR1 SEHNR and CDR2 FQNEAQ (reference sequence). V shed 6 bases and J shed 5 bases, with 10 bases lying between them. The chain joins TRBV7-9 to TRBJ1-1; D gene ambiguous. The clonotype was recovered from an adult who received the AZD1222 COVID-19 vaccine. The specimen comprised peripheral blood, sampled 28 days after the second AZD1222 dose. CDR3 DNA: TGTGCCAGCAGAGAAATGGGGACTGAAGCTTTCTTT. Translation gives CASREMGTEAFF.